This TCR beta chain was documented in a study of blood T cell repertoires in COVID-19 (dated by TCRdb to the early 2020s). Background for the entire study: The collaborator samples originated in the United States, Italy and Spain and spanned the acute and convalescent phases of COVID-19. Deeply sampled blood TCRbeta repertoires from subjects exposed to, actively infected with, or recovered from COVID-19 were included in the dataset. Sample metadata almost always included a de-identified subject ID, COVID-19 status, age in years and sex. The prospective study material was composed of cDNA or gDNA derived from T cells, B-cell-depleted T cells, or PBMCs. The samples were drawn from the first 160 participants of the ongoing ImmuneRACE study and from 950 to 1,500 subjects provided by 6 global collaborators. Where available, HLA class I and class II types were obtained from metadata supplied by the sample provider rather than from assay-based typing. A freely available public database, intended as a resource for researchers studying the immune response to SARS-CoV-2, is where the repertoires were released.

In Seattle, one collaborating source enrolled patients while the infection was active and tracked those patients longitudinally over the course of disease. Each collaborating institution followed its own protocols to collect whole blood in K2EDTA tubes. For TCRbeta analysis, collaborators shipped samples as frozen whole blood, isolated PBMCs, or DNA extracted from either of those sample types. Paper-wide results and their limitations: The amount of clinical and demographic metadata varied by source and participant and was provided uncurated.

The immunoSEQ Assay, a bias-controlled multiplex PCR, was used to amplify TCRbeta CDR3 regions from genomic DNA. The authors' analysis ran thus. The number of nucleated cells in each sample was estimated from the amplification of reference gene primers within the assay. To quantify the absolute abundance of each unique TCRbeta CDR3 rearrangement, sequence reads were collapsed and filtered. For each sample, productive Simpson clonality was calculated as the square root of Simpson's diversity index over productive rearrangements. TCRdb obtained this table from immuneACCESS and retained in-frame rearrangements with V and J assigned. These tables miss some clones; where compared with another copy, unresolved V genes account for less than half of the shortfall, and the remainder is unexplained. Clone size and V and J calls were adopted from that table, with D and trimming inferred from the DNA. The sample data list roughly 140,000 clones, and approximately 84% of these were observed just once. The top ten constitute 7% to 10% of the sample.

Taken from cysteine to phenylalanine, the CDR3 has 14 residues. Only the CDR3 DNA stays, 42 bases, in frame from base 1. V is clipped by 6 bases and J by 4 bases, and the sequence between their germline boundaries is 13 bases long. CDR1 and CDR2 were assigned from the germline V gene as SNHLY and FYNNEI. As for this clone: Its recognized antigen is unknown. No base quality values were provided; no much bigger clone lies one nucleotide off.

The sequence derives from a woman in her sixties with COVID-19, enrolled during active disease. Specimen: peripheral blood. This sequence uses TRBV2 and TRBJ2-1; TRBD2 could be the D gene, as 6 bases match. The nucleotides are TGTGCCAGCAGGGAGGGCGGGGCTTACAATGAGCAGTTCTTC. Its protein is CASREGGAYNEQFF.